The source of this T cell receptor beta chain is a study of cytomegalovirus exposure and HLA in healthy donors (dated by TCRdb to about 2017). Describing the broader study: According to a later analysis, the 120 or so validation repertoires were produced on the same platform as the 666 repertoires of the first cohort. In addition to the first cohort of hundreds of subjects, a separate validation cohort of 130 or so different subjects was used. The study aimed to test whether signatures of past pathogen exposure could be identified by cataloging public T cell receptors. High-throughput TCR immunosequencing, statistical association of individual TCRs with disease status, and machine learning were combined to predict cytomegalovirus infection status.

To prepare the library, the immunoSEQ multiplex PCR assay was applied. The paper's data handling went like this. To diagnose cytomegalovirus status from the catalog of TCR beta chain sequences, a statistical classification framework was built. This is the immuneACCESS table as TCRdb keeps it, with only in-frame sequences that have V and J called. A part of the clones is gone; compared with another copy, unresolved V genes explain less than half, and the rest is unexplained. The V and J calls and clone size were taken over from that table, and D and trimming were inferred from the DNA. The sample yields 90,000 to 150,000 clones; 85% were counted once. The ten largest make up 2.1% of the sample. Turning to this clone: This clone's antigen is unknown. Base qualities are not at hand, and no much larger clone is one base apart.

Results the study describes overall, beyond this receptor: All 120 or so repertoires were used to score co-occurrence in the validation cohort in a later analysis, because that analysis had no HLA typing for the cohort. The classifier was reported to diagnose cytomegalovirus status with high specificity and sensitivity in both the original and validation cohorts. In the study, about 150 TCR beta chains were listed as associated with cytomegalovirus. According to the authors, the approach could potentially be generalized to other disease states and immunological phenotypes. In a later analysis, TCRs clustered in the first cohort were found to also tend to co-occur in the roughly 130 validation repertoires, with roughly 93% of cluster scores above 0. Most TCR sequences were seen in very few donors, while some public TCRs were found in many individuals. In vitro tests confirmed that a few of the cytomegalovirus-associated TCR beta chains recognize cytomegalovirus antigens.

Separate from the approximately 670-subject first cohort, the validation cohort of about 120 subjects was the group to which the donors belonged. Sequencing used PBMCs. This TCR came from a young woman in good health and CMV-seronegative.

The CDR3 sequence is CASSQGTGGSKNIQYF. The DNA sequence reads TGTGCCAGCAGCCAGGGTACAGGGGGATCCAAAAACATTCAGTACTTC. Rearrangement joined TRBV14 to TRBJ2-4, with TRBD1 matching 8 junction bases. CDR1 SGHDN and CDR2 FVKESK are derived from the germline V gene. Counted from cysteine to phenylalanine, this CDR3 has 16 amino acids. Solely the CDR3 DNA is kept, with 48 bases framed from the first base. Trimming removed 3 bases from V and 2 bases from J; the gene matches leave 6 bases unexplained.